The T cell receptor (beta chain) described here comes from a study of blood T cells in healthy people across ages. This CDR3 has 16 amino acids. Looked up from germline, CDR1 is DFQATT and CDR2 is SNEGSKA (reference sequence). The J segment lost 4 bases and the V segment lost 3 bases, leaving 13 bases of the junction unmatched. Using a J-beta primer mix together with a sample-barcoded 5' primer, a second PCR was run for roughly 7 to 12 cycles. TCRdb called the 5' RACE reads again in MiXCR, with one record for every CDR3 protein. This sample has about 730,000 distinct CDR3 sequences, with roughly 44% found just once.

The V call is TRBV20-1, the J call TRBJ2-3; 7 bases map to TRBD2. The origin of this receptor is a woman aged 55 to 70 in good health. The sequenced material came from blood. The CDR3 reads CSASSPAREGPDTQYF. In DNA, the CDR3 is TGCAGTGCTAGCTCGCCTGCCAGGGAGGGTCCAGATACGCAGTATTTT.